One sample yielded the 24 T cell receptor beta chains listed below, sequenced in a study of T cells in localized non-small cell lung cancer (dated by TCRdb to about 2020). Receptors were amplified or captured by the immunoSEQ multiplex PCR assay. TCRdb mirrors the immuneACCESS table, restricted to in-frame sequences. Some clones are absent from its copies; in checked studies, under half trace to an unresolved V gene, and the reason for the others is unknown. This sample is represented by some 21,000 clones; under 95% of them were singletons. The biggest ten clones account for about 4% of the sample. The source was peripheral blood, collected before any cancer treatment. The receptors originated from a male donor older than 55 with stage I squamous cell lung carcinoma.

This rearrangement joins TRBV9 to TRBJ2-1; 8 bases line up with TRBD2. V shed 2 bases and J 5 bases; nucleotides not matched to a gene: 3. This CDR3 region has 14 residues. Germline CDR1 SGDLS, CDR2 YYNGEE. CDR3 in amino acids: CASSVTSANNEQFF. Written as DNA, the CDR3 is TGTGCCAGCAGCGTGACTAGCGCCAACAATGAGCAGTTCTTC. Complete variable domain (other parts from reference TRBV9 and TRBJ2-1): DSGVTQTPKHLITATGQRVTLRCSPRSGDLSVYWYQQSLDQGLQFLIQYYNGEERAKGNILERFSAQQFPDLHSELNLSSLELGDSALYFCASSVTSANNEQFFGPGTRLTVL.

This chain connects TRBV28 to TRBJ1-2; tentative D call: TRBD1 (5 bases). The CDR3 loop spans 15 amino acids. The V end lost 5 bases, the J end lost 0 bases, and 13 bases lay between the germline ends. From germline, CDR1 is MDHEN and CDR2 SYDVKM. The CDR3 region has the DNA TGTGCCAGCAGTCCCCATGGGACCGCTAACTATGGCTACACCTTC. Translating it yields CASSPHGTANYGYTF.

V gene TRBV7-2 combines with J gene TRBJ2-7; D gene uncertain. Germline values: CDR1 SGHTA, CDR2 FQGNSA. The CDR3 has 12 amino acids. V shed 1 base and J shed 3 bases, with 4 bases lying between them. The CDR3 is CASSLVFYEQYF. CDR3 bases: TGTGCCAGCAGCTTAGTCTTCTACGAGCAGTACTTC. Supplemented by reference TRBV7-2 and TRBJ2-7, the full variable domain reads GAGVSQSPSNKVTEKGKDVELRCDPISGHTALYWYRQSLGQGLEFLIYFQGNSAPDKSGLPSDRFSAERTGGSVSTLTIQRTQQEDSAVYLCASSLVFYEQYFGPGTRLTVT.

This chain joins TRBV11-2 and TRBJ2-2, with TRBD1 matching over 10 bases. Germline CDR1 SGHAT, CDR2 FQNNGV. CDR3 size: 18 residues. With 4 bases clipped from V and 3 bases from J, the junction kept 11 bases outside the gene matches. CDR3 protein: CASSSGPPGQGHTGELFF. The CDR3 nucleotides read TGTGCCAGCAGCTCCGGGCCACCGGGACAGGGGCACACCGGGGAGCTGTTTTTT. The full variable domain, in which reference TRBV11-2 and TRBJ2-2 provide the parts outside the CDR3, is EAGVAQSPRYKIIEKRQSVAFWCNPISGHATLYWYQQILGQGPKLLIQFQNNGVVDDSQLPKDRFSAERLKGVDSTLKIQPAKLEDSAVYLCASSSGPPGQGHTGELFFGEGSRLTVL.

This chain uses TRBV21-1 with TRBJ2-2; TRBD2 is the table's D call and was not checked against the DNA. TRBV21-1 is assigned pseudogene status. CDR3 length equals 18 residues. The CDR3: CASSSPFLTSGSTGELFF. CDR3 in DNA: TGTGCCAGCAGCTCCCCTTTTCTAACTAGCGGGAGCACCGGGGAGCTGTTTTTT.

The chain couples TRBV11-1 to TRBJ1-3; the D gene is possibly TRBD1 (5 bases). The CDR3 covers 14 residues. Germline-derived CDR1 and CDR2 are SGHAT and FQDESV (reference sequence). The V end was cut by 5 bases, the J end by 2 bases, with 10 bases between. In DNA form, the CDR3 reads TGTGCCAGCAGCACCAGGGCTGCTGGAAACACCATATATTTT. Translated, it gives CASSTRAAGNTIYF.

The chain employs TRBV5-1 and TRBJ1-1; a possible D gene is TRBD1 (6 bases). This CDR3 comprises 11 residues. V lost 4 bases, J lost 8 bases, and 9 bases lay in between. Germline V lookup: CDR1 SGHRS, CDR2 YFSETQ. In DNA form, the CDR3 reads TGCGCCAGCAGCATGGACAGCGAAGCTTTCTTT. This sequence encodes CASSMDSEAFF.

The rearrangement links TRBV19 to TRBJ2-7, with 7 bases identical to TRBD2. Germline loops: CDR1 LNHDA, CDR2 SQIVND (reference sequence). The trim removed 3 bases at V and 2 bases at J, leaving 10 bases unmatched. The CDR3 runs to 16 residues. CDR3 nucleotides: TGTGCCAGTAGTATTTCCCACCCAAGCGGGACCTACGAGCAGTACTTC. It translates to CASSISHPSGTYEQYF.

This clone was detected a few times. This chain joins TRBV5-1 and TRBJ2-2, with D possibly TRBD2 on 5 matching bases. Germline V gene sequence: CDR1 SGHRS, CDR2 YFSETQ. V gave up 4 bases and J gave up 1 base, with 11 bases separating them. This CDR3 region has 15 residues. CDR3 in amino acids: CASSTQAVNTGELFF. CDR3 DNA sequence: TGCGCCAGCAGCACCCAAGCGGTGAACACCGGGGAGCTGTTTTTT.

The rearrangement uses TRBV28 and TRBJ2-3; D possibly corresponds to TRBD2 (6 bases). V gave up 3 bases and J gave up 3 bases, with 10 bases separating them. The CDR3 sequence is 14 residues long. Germline V gives CDR1 MDHEN, CDR2 SYDVKM. Here the CDR3 reads CASSFVAGTDTQYF. In DNA, the CDR3 is TGTGCCAGCAGTTTCGTTGCGGGGACAGATACGCAGTATTTT.

This clone has only a few counts. The chain couples TRBV27 to TRBJ2-1, with 11 nucleotides matching TRBD1. The CDR3 contains 13 residues. V shed 7 bases and J 6 bases; nucleotides not matched to a gene: 2. CDR1 MNHEY and CDR2 SMNVEV come from the germline V gene (reference sequence). In DNA, the CDR3 is TGTGCCAGCAAAGGGACAGGGGGCAATGAGCAGTTCTTC. As protein: CASKGTGGNEQFF.

V gene TRBV9 combines with J gene TRBJ2-3; 7 bases are a match to TRBD2. With V trimmed by 3 bases and J by 6 bases, 7 bases remained unmatched. In germline, CDR1 is SGDLS, CDR2 YYNGEE. This CDR3 region has 14 residues. CDR3: CASSAAGVSDTQYF. The CDR3 DNA reads TGTGCCAGCAGCGCCGCGGGAGTTTCGGATACGCAGTATTTT.

The V gene is TRBV19, the J gene TRBJ2-2, with TRBD2 matching 9 bases. The CDR3 has 18 residues. Germline assignment: CDR1 LNHDA and CDR2 SQIVND (reference sequence). The V and J ends lost 4 bases and 4 bases, in that order; junction bases with no gene match: 13. CDR3 amino acids: CASSTPSTSGLITGELFF. The CDR3 DNA reads as TGTGCCAGTAGTACACCCTCGACTAGCGGTTTGATCACCGGGGAGCTGTTTTTT. The variable domain in full, completed from reference TRBV19 and TRBJ2-2, reads DGGITQSPKYLFRKEGQNVTLSCEQNLNHDAMYWYRQDPGQGLRLIYYSQIVNDFQKGDIAEGYSVSREKKESFPLTVTSAQKNPTAFYLCASSTPSTSGLITGELFFGEGSRLTVL.

The gene calls are TRBV27 and TRBJ2-5; 8 nucleotides line up with TRBD1. CDR1 and CDR2 from the germline V gene are MNHEY and SMNVEV (reference sequence). The CDR3 loop spans 11 amino acids. V dropped 4 bases and J dropped 12; count of bases not matched to a gene: 4. CDR3 protein: CASSSGQGKYF. The CDR3 DNA is TGTGCCAGCAGTTCTGGACAGGGCAAGTACTTC.

This sequence joins TRBV5-4 and TRBJ2-3; D ambiguous. The germline gives CDR1 SGHNT, CDR2 YYREEE (reference sequence). Trimming took 4 bases from V and 0 from J, leaving 15 bases between them. The CDR3 loop spans 16 amino acids. CDR3 bases: TGTGCCAGCAGCACCCGGAATCTGGCTAGCACAGATACGCAGTATTTT. Its translation is CASSTRNLASTDTQYF.

The V gene is TRBV19, the J gene TRBJ1-1, with D possibly being TRBD1 (5 bases). V lost 9 bases, J lost 4 bases, and 12 bases lay in between. This CDR3 spans 12 amino acids. Germline V gene data show CDR1 as LNHDA and CDR2 as SQIVND (reference sequence). The CDR3 DNA is TGTGCCAGCGGGACTTCTCCCACTGAAGCTTTCTTT. It yields the protein CASGTSPTEAFF. The entire variable domain, with the rest obtained from reference TRBV19 and TRBJ1-1, is as follows: DGGITQSPKYLFRKEGQNVTLSCEQNLNHDAMYWYRQDPGQGLRLIYYSQIVNDFQKGDIAEGYSVSREKKESFPLTVTSAQKNPTAFYLCASGTSPTEAFFGQGTRLTVV.

This chain links TRBV28 with TRBJ2-1; 8 nucleotides align to TRBD2. V gave up 1 base and J gave up 2 bases; unmatched junction bases: 4. The CDR3 extends over 16 amino acids. Germline V CDR1 and CDR2: MDHEN, SYDVKM. The CDR3 region has the DNA TGTGCCAGCAGTTTATTACCGGGAGGGGCCTACAATGAGCAGTTCTTC. Encoded protein: CASSLLPGGAYNEQFF.

V usage is TRBV5-4 and J usage is TRBJ2-7, with 9 bases matching TRBD1. J gave up 7 bases and V 0 bases, and 5 bases lay outside the gene matches. The CDR3 spans 14 residues. From germline, CDR1 is SGHNT and CDR2 YYREEE (reference sequence). The CDR3 loop is CASSLGGTGQEQYF. CDR3 nucleotide sequence: TGTGCCAGCAGCTTGGGGGGGACAGGGCAAGAGCAGTACTTC. The entire variable domain, with the rest obtained from reference TRBV5-4 and TRBJ2-7, is as follows: ETGVTQSPTHLIKTRGQQVTLRCSSQSGHNTVSWYQQALGQGPQFIFQYYREEENGRGNFPPRFSGLQFPNYSSELNVNALELDDSALYLCASSLGGTGQEQYFGPGTRLTVT.

The genes are TRBV28 and TRBJ2-7, with D possibly matching TRBD1 (7 bases). Germline values: CDR1 MDHEN, CDR2 SYDVKM. Trimming took 8 bases from V and 3 from J, leaving 26 bases between them. The CDR3 consists of 17 residues. The chain's CDR3 is CASLKDREASSFYEQYF. As DNA, the CDR3 is TGTGCCAGCCTCAAAGACAGGGAGGCTTCCAGTTTCTACGAGCAGTACTTC. Filled out from reference TRBV28 and TRBJ2-7, the complete variable domain reads DVKVTQSSRYLVKRTGEKVFLECVQDMDHENMFWYRQDPGLGLRLIYFSYDVKMKEKGDIPEGYSVSREKKERFSLILESASTNQTSMYLCASLKDREASSFYEQYFGPGTRLTVT.

This clone was seen just once. J is TRBJ2-5 and V is TRBV7-6; tentatively, D is TRBD1 (5 bases). Judging by the DNA end, TRBJ2-7 fits better; the J call may be wrong. The CDR3 covers 13 residues. In germline, CDR1 is SGHVS, CDR2 FNYEAQ. CDR3 DNA: TGTGCCAGCAGCGCAGGGCCTAACTACGAGCAGTACTTC. Its protein is CASSAGPNYEQYF.

This clone appeared a single time. The V gene is TRBV10-3, the J gene TRBJ1-2; TRBD1 matches at 9 bases. Germline CDR1 ENHRY, CDR2 SYGVKD. The CDR3 length is 17 residues. Trimming at V came to 6 bases and at J to 3 bases, leaving 14 bases not matched to a gene. CDR3 loop: CAIRHGTGGAGDYGYTF. DNA for the CDR3: TGTGCCATCAGGCACGGAACAGGGGGCGCTGGGGACTATGGCTACACCTTC.

V is TRBV28 and J is TRBJ2-5; no reliable D call. Germline CDR1 MDHEN, CDR2 SYDVKM. Trimming stripped 10 bases from V and 4 bases from J, with 16 bases between. CDR3 length: 13 amino acids. In DNA, the CDR3 is TGTGCCACCAGCGTATCCCTTGGAGAGACCCAGTACTTC. It translates to CATSVSLGETQYF.

The chain carries TRBV5-4 and TRBJ2-1; possibly TRBD2 for D (6 bases). The CDR3 totals 13 residues. From germline, CDR1 is SGHNT and CDR2 YYREEE (reference sequence). Trimming cost V 4 bases and J 5 bases, with 10 bases left between them. CDR3 region: CASSPQRDNEQFF. DNA of the CDR3: TGTGCCAGCAGCCCCCAGCGGGACAATGAGCAGTTCTTC.

V usage is TRBV10-3 and J usage is TRBJ2-3; 9 nucleotides match TRBD2. This CDR3 has 14 amino acids. V shed 5 bases and J 2 bases; nucleotides not matched to a gene: 2. Per the germline V gene, CDR1 is ENHRY and CDR2 is SYGVKD. The CDR3 reads CAISLAGATDTQYF. Here the CDR3 DNA reads TGTGCCATCAGTTTAGCGGGGGCCACAGATACGCAGTATTTT.